This T cell receptor (beta chain) was observed in a study of vaccination and CD4 T cells after COVID-19 (dated by TCRdb to between 2021 and 2022). Context from the whole study: Every convalescent patient had a positive nasal swab PCR test for SARS-CoV-2, with mild disease in nine patients and severe disease in one. Two doses of either the Pfizer-BioNTech BNT162b2 vaccine (n=8) or the Moderna mRNA-1273 vaccine (n=2) were administered to participants. Post-COVID blood samples were collected from convalescent patients a median of around 100 days after diagnosis, with a range of roughly 30 to 170 days. The spike-specific CD4+ TCR repertoire was compared before and after mRNA vaccination in approximately ten COVID-19 convalescent patients and 4 infection-naive healthy vaccine recipients. Post-vaccine blood samples were collected a median of about 72 days after the second vaccine dose, ranging from about 13 to 241 days. Control cultures used a CEFX viral epitope pool as positive control, an HIV-1 Nef peptide pool as negative control, or no peptide. For stimulating the cultures, overlapping spike peptide pools were used, derived from SARS-CoV-2 as well as from the common cold coronaviruses HCoV-NL63, HCoV-OC43 and HCoV-229E. Six males and four females were included in the convalescent cohort, with two Hispanic individuals, seven Caucasians, two Asians and one multiracial person represented.

Receptor libraries were prepared by PCR. DNA from cultured CD4+ T cells was subjected to TCR sequencing with the Oncomine TCR Beta short-read assay at the Johns Hopkins FTIC core. Genomic DNA was extracted from the cultured CD4+ T cells with the QIAamp micro DNA kit. Oncomine TCR Beta libraries from cultured CD4+ T cells were pooled with unique dual indexes and sequenced on an Illumina iSeq 100. Per the source publication's procedure: Non-productive sequences were removed, and CDR3s not starting with C, not ending with F or W, or shorter than 7 amino acids were discarded. The MANAFEST web application was used to identify antigen-specific clonotypes by comparing peptide-stimulated wells against reference wells and other culture wells. To be called positive, a clone needed an FDR below 0.05, an odds ratio above 5, and a productive frequency above 0.1% in at least two of three replicate wells. Cross-reactive clonotypes were defined as significantly expanded in both SARS-CoV-2 spike wells and at least one common cold coronavirus spike condition. Using R version 3.6.1, CDR3 homology was evaluated through Levenshtein distances (stringdist) along with unrooted phylogenetic trees (ape). Starting from the raw public reads, TCRdb applied fastp trimming at Q25, assembled clones with MiXCR and retained in-frame beta chains. CDR3 protein sequences are deduplicated, and each keeps its most common genes and DNA. The V and J calls were determined by TCRdb, not by the authors. This sample is represented by roughly 6,600 distinct CDR3 sequences; 20% to 25% of them were singletons. The ten largest clones take up 25% to 30% of the sample.

The paper's findings and limits, for the study overall: Of the vaccine-specific clones in convalescent patients, 304 of 307, or nearly all, reacted only to SARS-CoV-2 spike and did not cross-react with common cold coronaviruses. Among convalescent patients, a median around 86% of the SARS-CoV-2-reactive clones seen after vaccination appeared only after vaccination, which suggests priming specific to the vaccine. The median count of SARS-CoV-2-reactive clonotypes went up from approximately 22 after infection to a few dozen after vaccination, although the change was not significant. The study included relatively few convalescent patients and did not analyze early timepoints after natural infection.

As to this clonotype: There is no known antigen for this receptor. A junction boundary mismatches the germline segment, possibly from a read error.

The germline V gene yields SNHLY for CDR1 and FYNNEI for CDR2. The CDR3 sequence holds 10 residues, the cysteine and phenylalanine included. Only the CDR3 DNA stays, 30 bases, in frame from base 1. The treatment or condition label of this sample denotes: approximately nine-day PBMC culture with coronavirus spike peptide pools or control peptides (ViraFEST assay). To expand antigen-specific T cells with peptide pools and then pick out the expanded clonotypes through TCR sequencing, the study relied on the ViraFEST assay. The positive SARS-CoV-2 PCR tests of the convalescent patients were dated from March to December 2020, before the Alpha, Beta and Delta variants emerged in the United States. Fewer than 2.5 million PBMCs per well were cultured in IMDM with roughly 5.2% human AB serum and 9 to 10 IU/ml IL-2, plus 10 ug/ml peptide pools. Half of the culture medium was replaced with fresh IL-2-containing medium on days 3 and 7. After less than 12 days of culture, CD4+ T cells were isolated by negative selection using the EasySep CD4+ T cell isolation kit. Ficoll-Paque Plus gradient centrifugation was used to isolate PBMCs from whole blood, and the isolated PBMCs were then either used fresh or cryopreserved at -140C. Culture conditions were generally each tested in triplicate wells.

Recombination connected TRBV2 to TRBJ2-7; the D gene is unclear. The sequencing used CD4+ T cells from blood, cultured in vitro, collected after SARS-CoV-2 vaccination. The receptor was isolated from a human donor who had recovered from COVID-19. The nucleotide sequence reads as follows: TGTGCCAGCGGTGAATACGAGCAGTACTTC. Translated, it gives CASGEYEQYF.